This TCR beta chain derives from a study of early T cells in non-severe SARS-CoV-2 infection. The overall study: The chains were unpaired, and the sequenced material was bulk RNA from unsorted whole blood.

Points from the study as a whole: The VDJdb matching leaned toward anti-spike CD8 responses and overlooked private and CD4 specificities.

Unique molecular identifiers were attached to individual cDNA molecules. MiXCR, run by TCRdb on the 5' RACE reads, gives a single entry per CDR3 protein. The profile shows under 70,000 distinct CDR3 sequences, around 13% of them singletons. Germline values: CDR1 SGHAT, CDR2 FQNNGV. This CDR3 comprises 13 residues. V dropped 4 bases and J dropped 1 base, with 2 bases sitting between them. In regard to this clonotype: Antigen unknown.

The chain recombines TRBV11-2 with TRBJ1-6; D is undetermined. The TCR sequence derives from an adult who was a healthcare worker with PCR-confirmed SARS-CoV-2 infection or an uninfected control (not recorded which). The sequenced sample consisted of whole blood. CDR3 protein: CASSSSYNSPLHF. CDR3 in DNA: TGTGCCAGCAGCTCGTCCTATAATTCACCCCTCCACTTT.